Sequencing of this T cell receptor beta chain was carried out in a study of response to subunit inactivated influenza vaccine. This clonotype was recorded many times. No antigen is known for it. Trimming at V came to 5 bases and at J to 0 bases, leaving 4 bases not matched to a gene. The CDR3 extends over 14 amino acids. The germline V gene has CDR1 DFQATT and CDR2 SNEGSKA (reference sequence). Study-wide points: A suggestion made by the authors is that each seasonal influenza vaccination recruits few new T cells.

TCRdb fed the RT-PCR reads into MiXCR, producing one record per CDR3 protein. The sample carries about 780,000 distinct CDR3 sequences, around a sixth recorded once. The V gene is TRBV20-1, the J gene TRBJ2-5; 9 bases fit TRBD2. This sample comprised PBMCs from blood, obtained 4 to 6 days after vaccination. The clonotype comes from a man aged 45-65 years who received an inactivated influenza vaccine. The CDR3, as DNA: TGCAGTGCTCGGACTAGCGTGTACCAAGAGACCCAGTACTTC. Protein: CSARTSVYQETQYF.